This record covers a single T cell receptor beta chain. Its antigen is currently unknown. This sample was taken from a study of T cell clonotyping in hematopoietic cell transplantation. The study's findings and limits: Broader posttransplant TCR repertoire diversity was predicted by graft donor and pretransplant recipient Inverse Simpson Index values. Recipient TCR diversity dropped after transplant; expanded clonotypes rose from day 30 to 180. Few recipient clonotypes overlapped donors; over 97% were de novo at given depth.

With 5 bases removed from V and 0 bases from J, the gap between germline ends came to 17 bases. The CDR3 has 17 residues. Profiled with immunoSEQ multiplex PCR; TCRdb holds only in-frame clones, not every one. The table records under 25,000 clones, about 80% of them present only once. Time point: recipient sample about 28 days before transplant, after cytoreduction. Samples: about 28 days before transplant, then days 30, 100 and 180 after. This chain joins TRBV23-1 and TRBJ2-1, with D perhaps assigned TRBD1 or TRBD2 (5 bases each). TRBV23-1 is an ORF; its function is uncertain. The TCR sequence derives from a man in his fifties or sixties with acute myeloid leukemia. Some clones in this sample may be carry-over from other donors' samples. Source: peripheral blood mononuclear cells, taken before stem cell transplant. DNA of the CDR3: TGCGCCAGCAGTACCCCCGGGACGCCGGCCTCCTACAATGAGCAGTTCTTC. Protein product: CASSTPGTPASYNEQFF.